This paragraph reports one TCR beta chain. The data originate from a study of blood T cell repertoires in COVID-19. In the study overall: Italy, Spain and the United States were the sources of the convalescent and acute COVID-19 samples. The analysed material was cDNA or gDNA that came from T cells, B-cell-depleted T cells, or PBMCs.

In the original analysis: Reference gene primer amplification yielded estimated nucleated cell counts. The repertoire was sequenced with immunoSEQ multiplex PCR; TCRdb's copy has only in-frame clones and lacks some. V and J calls and clone size are given by that table; D and trimming were obtained from the DNA. The sample shows approximately 150,000 clones, 85% of them seen only once. The CDR3 runs to 17 residues. The V gene end was trimmed by 7 bases and the J gene end by 1 base; junction bases not matched to a gene: 15. Germline V gene lookup returns CDR1 SGHVS and CDR2 FNYEAQ. This chain connects TRBV7-6 to TRBJ1-1, with TRBD1 matching over 7 bases. This clonotype was sampled from a man between 35 and 55 years old with acute or convalescent COVID-19. Sequencing was performed on peripheral blood. The CDR3: CASNPSPPTGANTEAFF. The CDR3 DNA is TGTGCCAGCAATCCCAGCCCCCCTACAGGGGCGAACACTGAAGCTTTCTTT.